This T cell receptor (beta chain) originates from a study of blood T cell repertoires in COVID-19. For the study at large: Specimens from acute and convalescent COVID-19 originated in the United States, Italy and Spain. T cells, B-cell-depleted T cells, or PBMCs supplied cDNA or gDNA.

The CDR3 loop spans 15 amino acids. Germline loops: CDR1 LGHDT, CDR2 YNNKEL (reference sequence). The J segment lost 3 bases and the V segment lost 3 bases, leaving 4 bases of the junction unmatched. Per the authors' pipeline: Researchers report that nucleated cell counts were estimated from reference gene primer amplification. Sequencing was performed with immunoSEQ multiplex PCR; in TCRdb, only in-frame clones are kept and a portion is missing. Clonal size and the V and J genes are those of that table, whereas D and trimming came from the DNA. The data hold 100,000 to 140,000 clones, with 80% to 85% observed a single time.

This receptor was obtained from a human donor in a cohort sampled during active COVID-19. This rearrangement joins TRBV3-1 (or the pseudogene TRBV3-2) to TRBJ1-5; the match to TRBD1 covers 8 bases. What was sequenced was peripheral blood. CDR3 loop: CASSQQGQDNQPQHF. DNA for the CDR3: TGTGCCAGCAGCCAGCAGGGACAGGACAATCAGCCCCAGCATTTT.